The entry that follows covers one T cell receptor beta chain sequence. Its cognate antigen is unknown. These data belong to a study of cytomegalovirus exposure and HLA in healthy donors. Study-wide results and limits: Reportedly, HLA-A and HLA-B alleles of most subjects were accurately predicted from TCR beta.

This CDR3 comprises 15 residues. V was pared by 4 bases and J by 1 base, with 14 bases between. Germline CDR1 and CDR2: SGHRS and YFSETQ. The primer mix had 60 Vbeta and 13 Jbeta primers. Data came from immunoSEQ multiplex PCR; TCRdb stores just in-frame clones and leaves some out. The repertoire consists of 110,000 to 150,000 clones, with approximately 80% occurring once and the leading ten covering about 2.2%. The origin of this receptor is a woman under 30 in good health and CMV-seropositive. V gene TRBV5-1 combines with J gene TRBJ2-5; tentatively, D is TRBD2 (5 bases). Input material: PBMCs. CDR3 residues: CASSTSQRTQETQYF. The CDR3 bases are TGCGCCAGCAGCACCTCCCAGCGGACCCAAGAGACCCAGTACTTC.